A selection of T cell receptor beta chains follows, all from one sample in a study of neurological immune-mediated disorders. MiXCR was run by TCRdb on the 5' RACE reads, yielding one entry per CDR3 protein. The sample yields over 55,000 distinct CDR3 sequences, roughly 10% seen once. Sequencing input: PBMCs. These receptors came from a young man in good health. The conserved cysteine and the conserved F or W are not part of the CDR3 here. Not all rows give a size; the values are once, few, many and, for expanded clones, a class.

TRBJ2-1 | many | TRBV5-1 | ASSPGRGLTYNEQF
TRBJ2-7 | many | TRBV5-1 | ASSGLAGTYEQY
TRBJ2-5 | many | TRBV5-1 | ASSLRGTSGQQETQY
TRBJ2-1 | many | TRBV18 | ASSRGGDTYNEQF
TRBJ2-7 | many | TRBV5-5 | ASSKTGNYEQY
TRBJ2-7 | many | TRBV7-2 | ASSSSFGQVDEQY
TRBJ2-7 | many | TRBV5-1 | ASSLEGNSLTYEQY
TRBJ1-1 | many | TRBV28 | ASLYGQGNTEAF
TRBJ2-7 | NA | TRBV15 | ASSSANLGEQY
TRBJ2-1 | many | TRBV7-9 | ASSSIVAGGSYNEQF
TRBJ2-2 | many | TRBV5-1 | ASRSVETSFTGELF
TRBJ1-6 | medium-sized | TRBV28 | ASSSGTGDNSPLH
TRBJ2-7 | many | TRBV5-6 | ASSLKGAYEQY
TRBJ2-7 | many | TRBV5-1 | ASSPGGYGDLSEQY
TRBJ1-4 | NA | TRBV12-3/TRBV12-4 | ASSGREVGSMRTIGKLF
TRBJ2-1 | NA | TRBV18 | ASSPLGIRVPGLGSGDEQF
TRBJ2-7 | few | TRBV7-8 | ASSPESGGLYEQY